The text below deals with one TCR beta chain. Its specificity is unknown. The entry originates in a study of cytomegalovirus exposure and HLA in healthy donors. Overall study findings and caveats: It was taken for granted in presence/absence analyses that sequencing depth across donors was roughly uniform. Later analysis demonstrated an association between a missense DCLRE1C variant and TCR beta V- and J-gene trimming.

Amplification used 60 Vbeta primers and 13 Jbeta primers. Assay: immunoSEQ multiplex PCR; the TCRdb copy retains only in-frame clones and omits some. This table holds more than 85,000 clones, about 74% found once. V lost 8 bases and J 1 base, leaving 5 bases between the germline ends. CDR1 and CDR2 (germline): MNHEY, SVGAGI. The CDR3 sequence is 11 residues long. The sequenced material came from PBMCs. The clonotype was recovered from a male donor in good health and CMV-seropositive. This chain connects TRBV6-5 to TRBJ1-1; D is unclear. Written as DNA, the CDR3 is TGTGCCAGCTACGGGAACACTGAAGCTTTCTTT. It encodes CASYGNTEAFF.